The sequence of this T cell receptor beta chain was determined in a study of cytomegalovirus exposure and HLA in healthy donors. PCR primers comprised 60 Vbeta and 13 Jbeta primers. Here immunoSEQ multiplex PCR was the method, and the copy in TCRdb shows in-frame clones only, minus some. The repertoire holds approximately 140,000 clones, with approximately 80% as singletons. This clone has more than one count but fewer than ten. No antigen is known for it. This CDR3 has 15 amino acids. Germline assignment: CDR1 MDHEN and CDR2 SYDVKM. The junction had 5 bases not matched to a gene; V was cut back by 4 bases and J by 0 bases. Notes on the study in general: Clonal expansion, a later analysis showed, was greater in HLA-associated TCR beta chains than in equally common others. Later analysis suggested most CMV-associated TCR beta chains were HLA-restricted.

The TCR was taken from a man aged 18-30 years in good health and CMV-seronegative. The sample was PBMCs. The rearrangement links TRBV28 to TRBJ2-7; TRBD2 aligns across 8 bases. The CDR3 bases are TGTGCCAGCAGTTCCGGGGGGGCTCCCTCCTACGAGCAGTACTTC. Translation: CASSSGGAPSYEQYF.